The clone carrying this T cell receptor beta chain was counted a single time. The junction had 3 bases not matched to a gene; V was cut back by 1 base and J by 3 bases. CDR1 and CDR2 from the germline V gene are SEHNR and FQNEAQ (reference sequence). This CDR3 is built from 15 residues. This sample stems from a study of cytomegalovirus exposure and HLA in healthy donors. Amplification used 60 Vbeta primers and 13 Jbeta primers. TCRdb keeps only in-frame clones here, not all; method: immunoSEQ multiplex PCR. The sample has roughly 120,000 clones; roughly four fifths are singletons. The TCR comes from a woman aged 60-70 years in good health and CMV-seropositive. The chain employs TRBV7-9 and TRBJ2-3; TRBD1 aligns across 8 bases. Material for sequencing was PBMCs. This CDR3 reads CASSLGQGRTDTQYF. CDR3 in DNA: TGTGCCAGCAGCTTAGGACAGGGGAGGACAGATACGCAGTATTTT.